This record concerns one TCR beta chain sequence. Its target is unknown. The protocol was immunoSEQ multiplex PCR, while the TCRdb copy is restricted to in-frame clones and leaves out a portion. There are about 17,000 clones in the sample; about 66% occur only once, and around 5% lies in the top ten. Adults with ileal or ileocolonic Crohn's disease and an indication for resection were eligible. The data belong to a study of T cell repertoires in ileal Crohn's disease. Whole-study context: Surgery for a complication: stricturing in about 60%, penetrating in roughly 39%. Study-level findings and limits: Sorted CD8 T cells held more high-frequency clones than CD4.

From germline, CDR1 is SGHVS and CDR2 FQNEAQ. This CDR3 spans 11 amino acids. The V end lost 5 bases, the J end lost 7 bases, and 9 bases lay between the germline ends. This TCR came from an adult with Crohn's disease. Sequencing used ileal tissue. The chain has TRBV7-8 and TRBJ2-7, with TRBD1 as a possible D gene (5 bases). In DNA form, the CDR3 reads TGTGCCAGCAGCCTTGGACAAGAGCAGTACTTC. It is translated as CASSLGQEQYF.